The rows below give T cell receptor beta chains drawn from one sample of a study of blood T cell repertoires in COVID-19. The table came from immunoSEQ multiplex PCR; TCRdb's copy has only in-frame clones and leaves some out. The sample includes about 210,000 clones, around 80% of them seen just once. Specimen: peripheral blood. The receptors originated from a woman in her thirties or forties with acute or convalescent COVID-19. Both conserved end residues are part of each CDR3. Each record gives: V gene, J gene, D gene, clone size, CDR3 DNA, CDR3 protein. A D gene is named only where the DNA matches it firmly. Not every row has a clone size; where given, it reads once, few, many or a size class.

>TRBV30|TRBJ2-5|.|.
TGTGCCTGGTCAGTCGGGAGTCCCCAAGAGACCCAGTACTTC
CAWSVGSPQETQYF
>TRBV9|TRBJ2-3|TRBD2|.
TGTGCCAGCAGCGTAGTTAGCGGGCGCACAGATACGCAGTATTTT
CASSVVSGRTDTQYF
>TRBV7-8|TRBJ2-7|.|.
TGTGCCAGCAGCTTACAAGGGAGTCTAGACTACGAGCAGTACTTC
CASSLQGSLDYEQYF
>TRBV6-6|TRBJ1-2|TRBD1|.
TGTGCCAGCAGCAAGGGACAGGGGGGCAACTATGGCTACACCTTC
CASSKGQGGNYGYTF
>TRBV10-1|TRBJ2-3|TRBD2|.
TGCGCCACCTCGGGGGGGGCTTCTTCAGATACGCAGTATTTT
CATSGGASSDTQYF
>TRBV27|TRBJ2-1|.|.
TGTGCCAGCATCTTTAAGGGCGGGTATTCCTACAATGAGCAGTTCTTC
CASIFKGGYSYNEQFF
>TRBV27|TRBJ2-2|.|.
TGTGCCAGCAGTTTCGAGATTGCGGGGAGGACCGGGGAGCTGTTTTTT
CASSFEIAGRTGELFF
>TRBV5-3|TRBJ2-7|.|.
TGTGCCAGAAGCTTTAACAGGGACCACGAGCAGTACTTC
CARSFNRDHEQYF
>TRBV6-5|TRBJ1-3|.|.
TGTGCCAGCAGTCGGGGGGTAGGAAACACCATATATTTT
CASSRGVGNTIYF
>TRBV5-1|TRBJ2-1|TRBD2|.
TGCGCCAGCAGCTTGCCCCCTCTAGCGGGGGGGCCTAATGAGCAGTTCTTC
CASSLPPLAGGPNEQFF
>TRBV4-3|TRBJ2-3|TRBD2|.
TGCGCCAGCAGCCAAGAGGGAGGGCCCTTAAGCCCAGATACGCAGTATTTT
CASSQEGGPLSPDTQYF
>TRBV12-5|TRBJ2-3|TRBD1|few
TGTGCTAGTGGTTTGGGCCGGACAGGGTCTTCAGATACGCAGTATTTT
CASGLGRTGSSDTQYF
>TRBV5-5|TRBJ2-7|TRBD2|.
TGTGCCAGCAGCTTGGATCGAGCGGGGCGGGACGAGCAGTACTTC
CASSLDRAGRDEQYF
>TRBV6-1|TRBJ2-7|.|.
TGTGCCAGCAGTGAAGCCAGGGGCTCCTACGAGCAGTACTTC
CASSEARGSYEQYF
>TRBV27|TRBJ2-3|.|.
TGTGCCAGCAGTTTAGGGCGTACTGGTACGCAGTATTTT
CASSLGRTGTQYF
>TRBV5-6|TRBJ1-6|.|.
TGTGCCAGCAGCTTGGAACAACAGGTCAGGGTACCCCTCCACTTT
CASSLEQQVRVPLHF
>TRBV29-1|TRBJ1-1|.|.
TGCAGCGTTGATCTGGGGGGGGGCACTGAAGCTTTCTTT
CSVDLGGGTEAFF
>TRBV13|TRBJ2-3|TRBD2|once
TGTGCCAGCAGCTTAAGGCCCCCTCTAGCGGGGAGCACAGATACGCAGTATTTT
CASSLRPPLAGSTDTQYF
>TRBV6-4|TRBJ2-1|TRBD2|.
TGTGCCAGCAGCGAACAGGTTAGCGGGGGGCACAATGAGCAGTTCTTC
CASSEQVSGGHNEQFF
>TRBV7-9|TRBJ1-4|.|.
TGTGCCAGCAGCCCTAGACAGAATACCTTACCGGGTGAAAAACTGTTTTTT
CASSPRQNTLPGEKLFF
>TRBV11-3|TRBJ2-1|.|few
TGTGCCAGCAGCCTTCAGCGAGATGAGCAGTTCTTC
CASSLQRDEQFF
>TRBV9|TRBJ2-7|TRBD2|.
TGTGCCAGCAGCGTAGGATTGGGTAGCGGGAGACACGAGCAGTACTTC
CASSVGLGSGRHEQYF
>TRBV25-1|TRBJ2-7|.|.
TGTGCCAGCAGTGAAACAGGGCTGTCCTACGAGCAGTACTTC
CASSETGLSYEQYF
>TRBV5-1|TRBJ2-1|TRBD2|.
TGCGCCAGCAGCTTGGGCACCGGGACTAGTGCCAATGAGCAGTTCTTC
CASSLGTGTSANEQFF
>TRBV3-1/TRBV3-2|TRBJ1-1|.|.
TGTGCCAGCAGCGGACATGGCGGGATGAACACTGAAGCTTTCTTT
CASSGHGGMNTEAFF
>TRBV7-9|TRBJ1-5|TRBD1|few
TGTGCCAGCAGCCAACAGGGGTCTCAGCCCCAGCATTTT
CASSQQGSQPQHF
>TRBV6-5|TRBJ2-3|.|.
TGTGCCAGCAGGACAGCGACAGATACGCAGTATTTT
CASRTATDTQYF
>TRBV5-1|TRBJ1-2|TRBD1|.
TGCGCCAGCAGCTCATTTCCGGGACAGGGTGGGATTAACTATGGCTACACCTTC
CASSSFPGQGGINYGYTF
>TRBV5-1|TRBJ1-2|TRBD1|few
TGCGCCAGCAGCGCGGGGACAGGGGGCGGCTACACCTTC
CASSAGTGGGYTF
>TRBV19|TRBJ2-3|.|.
TGTGCCAGTAGTATAGAAGGGCAGGGCAGGTCAGATACGCAGTATTTT
CASSIEGQGRSDTQYF
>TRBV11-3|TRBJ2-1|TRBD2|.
TGTGCCAGCAGCTCCGAAGCGGGAGTCGCCTACAATGAGCAGTTCTTC
CASSSEAGVAYNEQFF
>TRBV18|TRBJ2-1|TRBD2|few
TGTGCCAGCTCACCGGAATCACGCCGGTTAGCGGGTCCAATTGAGCAGTTCTTC
CASSPESRRLAGPIEQFF
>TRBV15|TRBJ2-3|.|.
TGTGCCACCAGCAGAGATAGTGCGGTGACCTTAGATACGCAGTATTTT
CATSRDSAVTLDTQYF
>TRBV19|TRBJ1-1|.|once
TGTGCCAGTAGTATACTGCAAGGGGCATTCAACACTGAAGCTTTCTTT
CASSILQGAFNTEAFF
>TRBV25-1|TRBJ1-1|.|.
TGTGCCAGCAGTGAAACAGGGCCCCTTAGACGGGCTGAAGCTTTCTTT
CASSETGPLRRAEAFF
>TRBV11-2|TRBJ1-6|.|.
TGTGCCAGCAGCTTAGTCTCGACAGGCCTTTCACCCCTCCACTTT
CASSLVSTGLSPLHF
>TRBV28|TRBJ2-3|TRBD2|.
TGTGCCAGCAGTCCATCGACTAGCGGGGGGGAGGGCCCCCAAGGGGATACGCAGTATTTT
CASSPSTSGGEGPQGDTQYF
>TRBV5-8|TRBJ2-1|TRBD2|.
TGTGCCAGCAGCTTGGGGAGCGGGAGGAGCTCCTACAATGAGCAGTTCTTC
CASSLGSGRSSYNEQFF
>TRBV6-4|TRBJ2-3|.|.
TGTGCCAGCAGTGAACAGGGCACAGATACGCAGTATTTT
CASSEQGTDTQYF
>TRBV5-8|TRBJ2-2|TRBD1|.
TGTGCCATCCAAATCCGGGACAGGGTCACCACCGGGGAGCTGTTTTTT
CAIQIRDRVTTGELFF